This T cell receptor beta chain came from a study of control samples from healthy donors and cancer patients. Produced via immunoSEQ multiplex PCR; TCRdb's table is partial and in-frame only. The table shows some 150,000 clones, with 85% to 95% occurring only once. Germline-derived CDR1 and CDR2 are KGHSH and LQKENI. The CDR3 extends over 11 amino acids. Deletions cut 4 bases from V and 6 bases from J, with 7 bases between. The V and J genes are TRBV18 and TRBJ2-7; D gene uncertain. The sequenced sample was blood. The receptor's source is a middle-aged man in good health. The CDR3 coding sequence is TGTGCCAGCTCACTTGGGCGCGAGCAGTACTTC. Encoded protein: CASSLGREQYF.